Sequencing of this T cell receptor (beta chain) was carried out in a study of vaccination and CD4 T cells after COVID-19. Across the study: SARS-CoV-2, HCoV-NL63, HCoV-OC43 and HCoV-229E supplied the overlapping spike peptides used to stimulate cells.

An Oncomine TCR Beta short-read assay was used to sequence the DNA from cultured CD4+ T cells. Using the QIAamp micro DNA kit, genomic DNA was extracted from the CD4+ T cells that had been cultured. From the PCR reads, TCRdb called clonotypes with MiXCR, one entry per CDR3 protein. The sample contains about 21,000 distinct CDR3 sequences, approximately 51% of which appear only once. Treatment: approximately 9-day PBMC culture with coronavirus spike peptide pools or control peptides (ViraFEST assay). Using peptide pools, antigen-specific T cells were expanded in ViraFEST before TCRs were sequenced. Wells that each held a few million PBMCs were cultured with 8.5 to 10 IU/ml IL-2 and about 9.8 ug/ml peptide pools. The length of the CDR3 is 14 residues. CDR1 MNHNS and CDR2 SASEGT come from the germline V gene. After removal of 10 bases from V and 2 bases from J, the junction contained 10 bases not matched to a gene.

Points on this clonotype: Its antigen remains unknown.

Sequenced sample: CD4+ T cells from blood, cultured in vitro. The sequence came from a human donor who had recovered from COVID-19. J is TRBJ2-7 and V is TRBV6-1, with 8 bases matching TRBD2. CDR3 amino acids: CATKPTSGTYEQYF. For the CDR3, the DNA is TGTGCCACCAAACCTACTAGCGGTACCTACGAGCAGTACTTC.